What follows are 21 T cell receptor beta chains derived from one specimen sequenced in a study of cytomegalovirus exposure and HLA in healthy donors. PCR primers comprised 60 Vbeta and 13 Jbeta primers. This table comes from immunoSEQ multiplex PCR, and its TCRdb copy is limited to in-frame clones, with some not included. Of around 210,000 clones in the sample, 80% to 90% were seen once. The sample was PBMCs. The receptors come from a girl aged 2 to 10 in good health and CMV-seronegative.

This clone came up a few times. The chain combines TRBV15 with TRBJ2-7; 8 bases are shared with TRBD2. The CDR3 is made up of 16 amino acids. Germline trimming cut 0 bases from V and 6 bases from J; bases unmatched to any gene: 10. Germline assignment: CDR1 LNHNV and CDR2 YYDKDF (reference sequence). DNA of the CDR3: TGTGCCACCAGCAGAGACAGCGGGAGAAATTTAGGCGAGCAGTACTTC. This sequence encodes CATSRDSGRNLGEQYF. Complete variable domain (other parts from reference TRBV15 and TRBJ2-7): DAMVIQNPRYQVTQFGKPVTLSCSQTLNHNVMYWYQQKSSQAPKLLFHYYDKDFNNEADTPDNFQSRRPNTSFCFLDIRSPGLGDTAMYLCATSRDSGRNLGEQYFGPGTRLTVT.

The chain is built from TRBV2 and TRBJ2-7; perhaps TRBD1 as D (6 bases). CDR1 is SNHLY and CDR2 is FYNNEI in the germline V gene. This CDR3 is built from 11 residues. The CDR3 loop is CALGRGYEQYF. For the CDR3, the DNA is TGTGCGCTGGGAAGGGGGTACGAGCAGTACTTC. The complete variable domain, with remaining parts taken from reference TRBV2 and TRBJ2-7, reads EPEVTQTPSHQVTQMGQEVILRCVPISNHLYFYWYRQILGQKVEFLVSFYNNEISEKSEIFDDQFSVERPDGSNFTLKIRSTKLEDSAMYFCALGRGYEQYFGPGTRLTVT.

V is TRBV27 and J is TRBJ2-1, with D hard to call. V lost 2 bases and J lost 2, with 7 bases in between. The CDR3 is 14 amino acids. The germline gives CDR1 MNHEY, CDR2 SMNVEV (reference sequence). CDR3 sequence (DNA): TGTGCCAGCAGTTTAAAGCGAACCTACAATGAGCAGTTCTTC. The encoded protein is CASSLKRTYNEQFF.

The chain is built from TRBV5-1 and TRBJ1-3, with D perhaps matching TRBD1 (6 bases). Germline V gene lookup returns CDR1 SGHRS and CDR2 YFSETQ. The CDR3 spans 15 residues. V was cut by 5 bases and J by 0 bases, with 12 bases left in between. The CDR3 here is CASRMDSSSGNTIYF. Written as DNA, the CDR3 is TGCGCCAGCAGAATGGACAGTTCCTCTGGAAACACCATATATTTT.

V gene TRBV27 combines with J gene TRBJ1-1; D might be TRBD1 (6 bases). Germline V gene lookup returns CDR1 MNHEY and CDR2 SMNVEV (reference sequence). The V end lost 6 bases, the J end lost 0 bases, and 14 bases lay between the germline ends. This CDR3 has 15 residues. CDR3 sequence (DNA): TGTGCCAGCAGCGATCCGGGACACATGAACACTGAAGCTTTCTTT. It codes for CASSDPGHMNTEAFF.

The CDR3 here is CASSPRTSRATDTQYF. The DNA for the CDR3 is TGTGCCAGCAGCCCGCGGACTAGCAGGGCCACAGATACGCAGTATTTT. V and J are TRBV13 and TRBJ2-3; 8 positions match TRBD2. The CDR3 contains 16 residues. Germline CDR1 is PRHDT and CDR2 is FYEKMQ (reference sequence). V lost 5 bases, J lost 2 bases, and 9 bases stayed unmatched.

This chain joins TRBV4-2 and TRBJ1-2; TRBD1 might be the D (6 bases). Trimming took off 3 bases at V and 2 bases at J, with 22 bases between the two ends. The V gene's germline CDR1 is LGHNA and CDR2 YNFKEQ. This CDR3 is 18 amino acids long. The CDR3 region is CASSQERSGGPPNYGYTF. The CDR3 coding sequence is TGTGCCAGCAGCCAGGAGAGGTCGGGGGGCCCCCCAAACTATGGCTACACCTTC.

The CDR3 sequence: CASSWEGYGYTF. For the CDR3, the DNA is TGTGCCAGCAGCTGGGAGGGATATGGCTACACCTTC. The genes are TRBV7-2 and TRBJ1-2; D gene uncertain. Germline CDR1 SGHTA, CDR2 FQGNSA. Trimming stripped 4 bases from V and 5 bases from J, with 8 bases between. CDR3 size: 12 residues.

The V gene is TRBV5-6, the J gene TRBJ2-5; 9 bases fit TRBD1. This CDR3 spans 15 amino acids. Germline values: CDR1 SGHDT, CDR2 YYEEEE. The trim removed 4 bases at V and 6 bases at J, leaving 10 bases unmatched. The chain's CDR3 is CASSHRRDRVQTQYF. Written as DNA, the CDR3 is TGTGCCAGCAGCCACCGGAGGGACAGGGTCCAGACCCAGTACTTC.

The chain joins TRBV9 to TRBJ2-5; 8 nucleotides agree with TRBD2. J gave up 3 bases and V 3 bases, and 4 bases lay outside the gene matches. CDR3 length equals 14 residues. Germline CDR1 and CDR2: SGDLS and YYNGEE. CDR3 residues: CASSAPGGEETQYF. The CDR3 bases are TGTGCCAGCAGCGCACCCGGGGGGGAAGAGACCCAGTACTTC.

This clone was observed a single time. The CDR3 region is CASSLGRGTTLSEQYF. CDR3 sequence (DNA): TGTGCCAGCAGCTTAGGTAGGGGGACTACTCTTTCCGAGCAGTACTTC. The rearrangement joins TRBV7-8 to TRBJ2-7; maybe TRBD2 (7 bases). Per germline, CDR1 SGHVS and CDR2 FQNEAQ. V gave up 1 base and J gave up 6 bases, with 19 bases separating them. This CDR3 spans 16 amino acids.

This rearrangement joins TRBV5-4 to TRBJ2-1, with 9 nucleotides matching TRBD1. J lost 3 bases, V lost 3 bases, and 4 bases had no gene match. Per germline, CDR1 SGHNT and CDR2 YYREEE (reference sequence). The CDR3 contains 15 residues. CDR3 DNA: TGTGCCAGCAGCTCGGGACAGGGTTACTACAATGAGCAGTTCTTC. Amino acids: CASSSGQGYYNEQFF.

CDR3 loop: CASRTVSYEQYF. CDR3 nucleotide sequence: TGTGCCAGCAGGACAGTTTCCTACGAGCAGTACTTC. The gene calls are TRBV6-1 and TRBJ2-5, with a weak D call TRBD1 (5 bases). The tail of the sequence fits TRBJ2-7 better, so the J call may be wrong. Germline V gene sequence: CDR1 MNHNS, CDR2 SASEGT. The CDR3 is made up of 12 amino acids.

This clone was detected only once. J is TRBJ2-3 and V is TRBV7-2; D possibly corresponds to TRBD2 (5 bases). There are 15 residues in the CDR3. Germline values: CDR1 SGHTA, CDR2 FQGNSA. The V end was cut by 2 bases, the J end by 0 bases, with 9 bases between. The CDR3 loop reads CASSLIGGSTDTQYF. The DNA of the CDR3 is TGTGCCAGCAGCTTAATCGGAGGTAGCACAGATACGCAGTATTTT.

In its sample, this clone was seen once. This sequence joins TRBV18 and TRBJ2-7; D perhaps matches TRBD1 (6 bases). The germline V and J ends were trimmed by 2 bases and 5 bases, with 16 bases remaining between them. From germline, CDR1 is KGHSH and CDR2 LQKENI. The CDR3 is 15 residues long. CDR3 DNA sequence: TGTGCCAGCTCACCATTTGGACAGCCCGGCGACGAGCAGTACTTC. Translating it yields CASSPFGQPGDEQYF.

CDR3 sequence (DNA): TGTGCCAGCAGTGAAGGGTCGGGAGTGGGAGAGACCCAGTACTTC. It specifies CASSEGSGVGETQYF. The chain is built from TRBV2 and TRBJ2-5; tentative D call: TRBD2 (6 bases). The ends were cut back, 1 base at V and 4 bases at J, with 13 bases in the middle. The CDR3 is 15 residues long. Per germline, CDR1 SNHLY and CDR2 FYNNEI. The full variable domain, completed using reference TRBV2 and TRBJ2-5, is EPEVTQTPSHQVTQMGQEVILRCVPISNHLYFYWYRQILGQKVEFLVSFYNNEISEKSEIFDDQFSVERPDGSNFTLKIRSTKLEDSAMYFCASSEGSGVGETQYFGPGTRLLVL.

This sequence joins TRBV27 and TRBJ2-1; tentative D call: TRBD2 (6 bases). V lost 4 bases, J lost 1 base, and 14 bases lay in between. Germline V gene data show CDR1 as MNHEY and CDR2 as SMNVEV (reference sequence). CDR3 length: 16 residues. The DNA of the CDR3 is TGTGCCAGCAGTTCCGAGGGAGGCCCATCCTACAATGAGCAGTTCTTC. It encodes CASSSEGGPSYNEQFF.

The CDR3 DNA follows: TGTGCAAGTCGCTGGCGGACAGGGGGGTTCTACGAGCAGTACTTC. It codes for CASRWRTGGFYEQYF. V gene TRBV12-2 combines with J gene TRBJ2-7; the D call in the table, TRBD1, was not verified against the DNA. TRBV12-2 is listed as a pseudogene. The length of the CDR3 is 15 residues.

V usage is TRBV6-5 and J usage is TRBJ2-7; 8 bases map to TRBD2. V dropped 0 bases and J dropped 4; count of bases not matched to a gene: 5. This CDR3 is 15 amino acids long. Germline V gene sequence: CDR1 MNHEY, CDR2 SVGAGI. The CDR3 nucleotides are TGTGCCAGCAGTTACTCGAGCGGGAGTGGGTACGAGCAGTACTTC. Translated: CASSYSSGSGYEQYF.

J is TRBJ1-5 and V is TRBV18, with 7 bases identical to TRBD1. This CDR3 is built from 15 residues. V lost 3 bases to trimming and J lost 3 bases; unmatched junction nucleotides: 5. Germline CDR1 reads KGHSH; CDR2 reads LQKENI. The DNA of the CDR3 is TGTGCCAGCTCACCGCCGACAGGGACCAATCAGCCCCAGCATTTT. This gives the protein CASSPPTGTNQPQHF.

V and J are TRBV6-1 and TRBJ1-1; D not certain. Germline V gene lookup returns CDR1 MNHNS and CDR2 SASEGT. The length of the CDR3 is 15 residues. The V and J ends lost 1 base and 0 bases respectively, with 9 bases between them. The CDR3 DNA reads TGTGCCAGCAGTGAAGGGGCGAATATGAACACTGAAGCTTTCTTT. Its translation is CASSEGANMNTEAFF.